This T cell receptor beta chain was captured in a study of breast tumors, draining lymph nodes, adjacent tissues. Overall study findings and caveats: Compared with lymph nodes, tumors were less diverse; compared with nontumor tissue, more. Tumor T cell lymph node origin was a supported hypothesis, not proven. Luminal-like breast cancer showed significantly higher tumor–nontumor repertoire similarity than basal-like. Data fit most tumor T cells coming from lymph node, expanding in tumor.

The lymph nodes were axillary draining lymph nodes from breast cancer patients. Trimming left V 0 bases short and J 2 bases short, with 7 bases between. CDR1 is SGHDT and CDR2 is YYEEEE in the germline V gene. The CDR3 runs to 14 residues. TCRdb analysed the multiplex PCR reads with MiXCR anew, one entry per CDR3 protein. This repertoire shows around 170,000 distinct CDR3 sequences, 30% to 35% found once; its top ten account for 3.5% to 4.5%. There are many counts of this clonotype. Its antigen is undetermined. This chain joins TRBV5-6 and TRBJ2-3, with unresolved D. The specimen was axillary lymph node tissue. The TCR sequence derives from a female donor with breast cancer. Some clones in this sample may be carry-over from other donors' samples. CDR3 residues: CASSLGVTTDTQYF. The CDR3 region has the DNA TGTGCCAGCAGCTTGGGAGTAACCACAGATACGCAGTATTTT. The variable domain in full, with the rest retrieved from reference TRBV5-6 and TRBJ2-3, is DAGVTQSPTHLIKTRGQQVTLRCSPKSGHDTVSWYQQALGQGPQFIFQYYEEEERQRGNFPDRFSGHQFPNYSSELNVNALLLGDSALYLCASSLGVTTDTQYFGPGTRLTVL.